These 19 T cell receptor beta chains were all obtained from the same sample, sequenced in a study of siplizumab effects on memory and regulatory T cells. Here immunoSEQ multiplex PCR was the method, and the copy in TCRdb shows in-frame clones only, minus some. The table has about 69,000 clones, around nine tenths seen once. The specimen was Tregs sorted from blood. The receptors were gathered from a human donor in good health.

The V gene is TRBV19, the J gene TRBJ1-4; D unclear. The CDR3 loop spans 11 amino acids. Trimming removed 6 bases from V and 6 bases from J, with 5 bases in between. In germline, CDR1 is LNHDA, CDR2 SQIVND (reference sequence). In nucleotides, the CDR3 is TGTGCCAGTAGGTGGGATGAAAAACTGTTTTTT. It codes for CASRWDEKLFF.

V and J are TRBV29-1 and TRBJ2-1; the match to TRBD1 covers 12 bases. CDR1 and CDR2 (germline): SQVTM, ANQGSEA. With 1 base clipped from V and 6 bases from J, the junction kept 7 bases outside the gene matches. The CDR3 sequence is 16 residues long. Here the CDR3 reads CSVEGKGTGGFNEQFF. CDR3 sequence (DNA): TGCAGCGTTGAAGGAAAAGGGACAGGGGGCTTCAATGAGCAGTTCTTC.

This CDR3 reads CASSESYSGANVLTF. The DNA for the CDR3 is TGTGCCAGCAGTGAGTCCTACTCTGGGGCCAACGTCCTGACTTTC. The rearrangement uses TRBV6-4 and TRBJ2-6; no clear D. The CDR3 length is 15 residues. Trimming cost V 3 bases and J 0 bases, with 6 bases left between them. Per the germline V gene, CDR1 is MRHNA and CDR2 is SNTAGT.

The chain uses TRBV7-2 and TRBJ2-7, with 7 bases fitting TRBD2. This CDR3 contains 15 residues. Looked up from germline, CDR1 is SGHTA and CDR2 is FQGNSA. V shed 4 bases and J 1 base; nucleotides not matched to a gene: 7. DNA of the CDR3: TGTGCCAGCAGCTCTGGGGGAGGGATTTCCTACGAGCAGTACTTC. Its protein is CASSSGGGISYEQYF.

This chain connects TRBV9 to TRBJ2-2, with D hard to call. The V and J ends lost 3 bases and 5 bases respectively, with 8 bases between them. Germline CDR1 is SGDLS and CDR2 is YYNGEE. The CDR3 sequence is 13 residues long. The CDR3: CASSETTTGELFF. For the CDR3, the DNA is TGTGCCAGCAGCGAAACAACTACCGGGGAGCTGTTTTTT.

The J gene is TRBJ1-4, the V gene TRBV30; D might be TRBD1 (5 bases). The CDR3 contains 13 residues. Germline V gene lookup returns CDR1 GTSNPN and CDR2 SVGIG (reference sequence). The DNA for the CDR3 is TGTGCGTCGCGGCGGCAGGGACTGCAGGAACTGTTTTTT. Translated, it gives CASRRQGLQELFF.

The J gene is TRBJ1-2, the V gene TRBV19, with unresolved D. Germline CDR1 is LNHDA and CDR2 is SQIVND (reference sequence). The CDR3 is 15 residues long. Trimming took 6 bases from V and 0 from J, leaving 14 bases between them. The CDR3 DNA sequence: TGTGCCAGTAGCTTCCTGCCCCCCACTAACTATGGCTACACCTTC. This codes for CASSFLPPTNYGYTF.

The V call is TRBV11-3, the J call TRBJ2-7; TRBD1 matches at 10 bases. V trimming: 5 bases; J trimming: 4 bases; junction bases outside the gene matches: 5. Germline V gene sequence: CDR1 SGHNT, CDR2 YENEEA. The CDR3 contains 14 residues. The CDR3: CASSPRQGAYEQYF. The CDR3 DNA sequence: TGTGCCAGCAGCCCTAGACAGGGGGCTTACGAGCAGTACTTC.

This clone was recorded once. The J gene is TRBJ2-3, the V gene TRBV6-1; possibly TRBD1 for D (6 bases). The CDR3 loop spans 14 amino acids. V lost 11 bases, J lost 0 bases, and 15 bases lay in between. Germline loops: CDR1 MNHNS, CDR2 SASEGT. CDR3 bases: TGTGCCGGAGCCCAGGGGTCTAGCACAGATACGCAGTATTTT. Protein product: CAGAQGSSTDTQYF.

The chain joins TRBV27 to TRBJ1-6; 7 bases are a match to TRBD1. CDR3 length: 17 amino acids. The germline gives CDR1 MNHEY, CDR2 SMNVEV (reference sequence). V gave up 2 bases and J gave up 1 base; unmatched junction bases: 5. The CDR3 region is CASSLSRGPSYNSPLHF. CDR3 nucleotides: TGTGCCAGCAGTTTAAGTAGGGGGCCTTCCTATAATTCACCCCTCCACTTT.

The V and J genes are TRBV5-1 and TRBJ2-1; TRBD2 matches 8 bases. CDR1 is SGHRS and CDR2 is YFSETQ in the germline V gene. The J segment lost 7 bases and the V segment lost 2 bases, leaving 14 bases of the junction unmatched. This CDR3 is built from 17 residues. The CDR3 DNA is TGCGCCAGCAGCTTCTCAAGGGTAGCGGGACGTTCGAATGAGCAGTTCTTC. Residues: CASSFSRVAGRSNEQFF.

Here the CDR3 reads CASSLAGALGYTF. Written as DNA, the CDR3 is TGTGCCAGCAGCTTAGCGGGGGCGCTCGGCTACACCTTC. V gene TRBV11-3 combines with J gene TRBJ1-2; possible D gene TRBD1, 6 bases. The CDR3 has 13 residues. Deletions cut 1 base from V and 8 bases from J, with 11 bases between. Germline lookup yields CDR1 SGHNT and CDR2 YENEEA. Based on the CDR3 plus reference TRBV11-3 and TRBJ1-2, the full variable domain is EAGVVQSPRYKIIEKKQPVAFWCNPISGHNTLYWYLQNLGQGPELLIRYENEEAVDDSQLPKDRFSAERLKGVDSTLKIQPAELGDSAVYLCASSLAGALGYTFGSGTRLTVV.

This clone has a single count. The rearrangement joins TRBV30 to TRBJ1-5; no clear D. Germline lookup yields CDR1 GTSNPN and CDR2 SVGIG (reference sequence). The CDR3 consists of 13 residues. The ends were cut back, 0 bases at V and 4 bases at J, with 7 bases in the middle. The DNA for the CDR3 is TGTGCCTGGAGTGTGTCAGAAAATCAGCCCCAGCATTTT. It translates to CAWSVSENQPQHF.

This chain links TRBV7-2 with TRBJ2-7; possibly TRBD1 for D (6 bases). The CDR3 spans 14 residues. Germline CDR1 is SGHTA and CDR2 is FQGNSA. V was shortened by 2 bases and J by 2 bases, with 10 bases between the two germline ends. CDR3 residues: CASSLPRDTYEQYF. In nucleotides, the CDR3 is TGTGCCAGCAGCTTACCCAGGGACACCTACGAGCAGTACTTC.

This chain uses TRBV28 with TRBJ2-4; D may be TRBD2 (6 bases). The CDR3 sequence is 14 residues long. Trimming left V 1 base short and J 10 bases short, with 14 bases between. The germline V gene encodes CDR1 MDHEN and CDR2 SYDVKM. The CDR3: CASSLSGTSYIQYF. The CDR3 DNA reads as TGTGCCAGCAGTTTATCAGGAACTAGCTATATTCAGTACTTC.

The chain links TRBV13 to TRBJ2-3; a possible D gene is TRBD1 (6 bases). This CDR3 is 16 amino acids long. V was cut by 2 bases and J by 2 bases, with 14 bases left in between. In germline, CDR1 is PRHDT, CDR2 FYEKMQ (reference sequence). The CDR3 sequence: CASSLKGRGATDTQYF. CDR3 bases: TGTGCCAGCAGCTTAAAGGGCAGGGGTGCCACAGATACGCAGTATTTT. The complete variable domain, with remaining parts taken from reference TRBV13 and TRBJ2-3, reads AAGVIQSPRHLIKEKRETATLKCYPIPRHDTVYWYQQGPGQDPQFLISFYEKMQSDKGSIPDRFSAQQFSDYHSELNMSSLELGDSALYFCASSLKGRGATDTQYFGPGTRLTVL.

V and J are TRBV11-2 and TRBJ2-6; D not resolved. The germline V and J ends were trimmed by 5 bases and 0 bases, with 2 bases remaining between them. The CDR3 runs 13 residues. The germline V gene has CDR1 SGHAT and CDR2 FQNNGV. CDR3 nucleotide sequence: TGTGCCAGCAGCACCTCTGGGGCCAACGTCCTGACTTTC. It codes for CASSTSGANVLTF.

The V and J genes are TRBV6-1 and TRBJ2-3, with 8 bases aligning to TRBD1. Germline-derived CDR1 and CDR2 are MNHNS and SASEGT. There are 15 residues in the CDR3. Germline trimming cut 6 bases from V and 2 bases from J; bases unmatched to any gene: 7. The CDR3 sequence: CASRQTGVATDTQYF. The CDR3 coding sequence is TGTGCCAGCAGGCAGACAGGGGTCGCCACAGATACGCAGTATTTT.

Here the CDR3 reads CASSLAPQAKNIQYF. The DNA of the CDR3 is TGTGCCAGCAGCTTGGCCCCCCAGGCCAAAAACATTCAGTACTTC. The rearrangement links TRBV5-6 to TRBJ2-4; D is uncertain. From germline, CDR1 is SGHDT and CDR2 YYEEEE. The CDR3 extends over 15 amino acids. V lost 0 bases and J 1 base, leaving 8 bases between the germline ends.